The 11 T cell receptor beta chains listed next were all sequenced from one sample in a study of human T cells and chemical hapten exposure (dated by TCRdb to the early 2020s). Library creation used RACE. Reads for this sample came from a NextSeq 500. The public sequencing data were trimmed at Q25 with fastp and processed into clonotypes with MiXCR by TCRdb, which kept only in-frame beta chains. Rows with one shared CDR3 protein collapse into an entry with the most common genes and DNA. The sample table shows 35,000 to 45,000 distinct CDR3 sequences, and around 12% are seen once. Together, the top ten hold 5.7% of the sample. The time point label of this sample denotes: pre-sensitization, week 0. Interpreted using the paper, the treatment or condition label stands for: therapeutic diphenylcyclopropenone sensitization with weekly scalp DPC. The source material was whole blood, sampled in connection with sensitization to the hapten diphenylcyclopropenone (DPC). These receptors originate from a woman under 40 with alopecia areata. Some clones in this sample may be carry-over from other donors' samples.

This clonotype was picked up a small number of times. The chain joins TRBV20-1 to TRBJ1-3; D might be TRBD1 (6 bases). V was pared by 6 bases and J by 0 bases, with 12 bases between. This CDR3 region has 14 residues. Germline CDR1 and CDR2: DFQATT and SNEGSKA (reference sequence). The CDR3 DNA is TGCAGTGCAAGACAGGCGAGCTCTGGAAACACCATATATTTT. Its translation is CSARQASSGNTIYF.

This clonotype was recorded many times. The CDR3 loop is CASSGRQGVVDEKLFF. CDR3 in DNA: TGTGCCAGCAGCGGACGACAGGGTGTTGTGGATGAAAAACTGTTTTTT. This chain joins TRBV7-9 and TRBJ1-4, with 7 bases matching TRBD1. CDR1 SEHNR and CDR2 FQNEAQ come from the germline V gene (reference sequence). J gave up 6 bases and V 5 bases, and 12 bases lay outside the gene matches. The CDR3 totals 16 residues.

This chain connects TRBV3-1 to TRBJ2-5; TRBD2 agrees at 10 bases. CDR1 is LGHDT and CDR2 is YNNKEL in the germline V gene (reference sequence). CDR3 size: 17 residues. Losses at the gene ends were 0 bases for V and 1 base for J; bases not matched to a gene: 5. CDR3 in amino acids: CASSQDWTSGFQETQYF. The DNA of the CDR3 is TGTGCCAGCAGCCAAGATTGGACTAGCGGATTCCAAGAGACCCAGTACTTC.

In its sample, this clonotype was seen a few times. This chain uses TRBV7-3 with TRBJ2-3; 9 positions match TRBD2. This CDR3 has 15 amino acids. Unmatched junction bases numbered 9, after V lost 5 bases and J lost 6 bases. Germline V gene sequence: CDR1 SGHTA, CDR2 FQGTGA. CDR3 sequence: CASSDGTSPFDTQYF. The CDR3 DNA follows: TGTGCCAGCAGCGACGGGACTAGCCCCTTTGATACGCAGTATTTT.

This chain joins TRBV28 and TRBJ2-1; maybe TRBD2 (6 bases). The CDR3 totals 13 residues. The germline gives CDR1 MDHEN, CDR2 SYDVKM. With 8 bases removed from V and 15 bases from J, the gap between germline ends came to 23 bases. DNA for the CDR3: TGTGCCAGCTTGGTCGCGGGCCGGAGGGTCCTGTTCTTC. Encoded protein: CASLVAGRRVLFF.

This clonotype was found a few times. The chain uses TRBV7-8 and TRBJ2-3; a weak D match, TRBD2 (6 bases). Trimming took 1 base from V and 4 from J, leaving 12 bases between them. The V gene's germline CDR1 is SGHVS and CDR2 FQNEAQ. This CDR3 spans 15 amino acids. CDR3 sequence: CASSLVAGLADTQYF. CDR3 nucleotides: TGTGCCAGCAGCTTAGTCGCGGGACTGGCAGATACGCAGTATTTT.

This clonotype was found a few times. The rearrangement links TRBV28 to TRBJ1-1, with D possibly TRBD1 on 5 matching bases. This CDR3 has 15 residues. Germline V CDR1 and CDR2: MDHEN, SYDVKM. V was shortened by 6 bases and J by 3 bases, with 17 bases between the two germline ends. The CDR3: CASRPQVTSYTEAFF. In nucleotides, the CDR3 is TGTGCCAGCAGACCACAGGTCACTAGTTACACTGAAGCTTTCTTT.

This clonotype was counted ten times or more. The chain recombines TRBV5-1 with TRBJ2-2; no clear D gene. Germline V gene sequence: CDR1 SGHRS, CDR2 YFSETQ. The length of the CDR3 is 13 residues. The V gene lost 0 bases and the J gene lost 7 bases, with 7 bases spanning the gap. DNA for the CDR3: TGCGCCAGCAGCTTGGAGACTCTCGGGGAGCTGTTTTTT. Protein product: CASSLETLGELFF. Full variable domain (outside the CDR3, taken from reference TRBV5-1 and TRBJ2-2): KAGVTQTPRYLIKTRGQQVTLSCSPISGHRSVSWYQQTPGQGLQFLFEYFSETQRNKGNFPGRFSGRQFSNSRSEMNVSTLELGDSALYLCASSLETLGELFFGEGSRLTVL.

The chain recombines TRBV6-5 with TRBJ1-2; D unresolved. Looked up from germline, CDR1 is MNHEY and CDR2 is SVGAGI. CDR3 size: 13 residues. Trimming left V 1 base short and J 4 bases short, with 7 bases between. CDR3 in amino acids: CASSYFGIYGYTF. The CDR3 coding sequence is TGTGCCAGCAGTTACTTCGGGATCTATGGCTACACCTTC.

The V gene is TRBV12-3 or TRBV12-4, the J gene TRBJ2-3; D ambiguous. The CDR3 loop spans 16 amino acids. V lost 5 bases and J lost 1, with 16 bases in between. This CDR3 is CASSLRTASGTDTQYF. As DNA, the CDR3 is TGTGCCAGCAGTCTTCGGACGGCCAGTGGCACAGATACGCAGTATTTT.

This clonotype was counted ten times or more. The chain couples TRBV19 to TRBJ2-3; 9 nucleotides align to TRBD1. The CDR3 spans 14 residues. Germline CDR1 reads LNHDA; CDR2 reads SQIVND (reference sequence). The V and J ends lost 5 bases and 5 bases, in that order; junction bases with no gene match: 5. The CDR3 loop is CASSPGTGIDTQYF. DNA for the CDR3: TGTGCCAGTAGTCCTGGGACAGGGATAGATACGCAGTATTTT.